This T cell receptor (beta chain) was captured by sequencing in a study of blood T cells in healthy people across ages. From germline, CDR1 is SGHTA and CDR2 FQGNSA. CDR3 length: 17 residues. V was pared by 5 bases and J by 1 base, with 17 bases between. Then a second PCR, running about 6 to 12 cycles, was carried out with a sample-barcoded 5' primer and a J-beta primer mix. Every molecule of cDNA carried a tag from a template-switch adaptor with 12 random nucleotides. TCRdb reprocessed the 5' RACE reads with MiXCR, giving one entry per CDR3 protein. This table has fewer than 1,000,000 distinct CDR3 sequences, under 45% appearing once.

The source material was blood. This receptor was taken from a man in his sixties in good health. This sequence joins TRBV7-2 and TRBJ2-2; D not resolved. CDR3 sequence reads: CASSPHGARLNTGELFF. The CDR3 nucleotides are TGTGCCAGCAGCCCACACGGAGCCAGACTGAACACCGGGGAGCTGTTTTTT. The variable domain in full, completed from reference TRBV7-2 and TRBJ2-2, reads GAGVSQSPSNKVTEKGKDVELRCDPISGHTALYWYRQSLGQGLEFLIYFQGNSAPDKSGLPSDRFSAERTGGSVSTLTIQRTQQEDSAVYLCASSPHGARLNTGELFFGEGSRLTVL.